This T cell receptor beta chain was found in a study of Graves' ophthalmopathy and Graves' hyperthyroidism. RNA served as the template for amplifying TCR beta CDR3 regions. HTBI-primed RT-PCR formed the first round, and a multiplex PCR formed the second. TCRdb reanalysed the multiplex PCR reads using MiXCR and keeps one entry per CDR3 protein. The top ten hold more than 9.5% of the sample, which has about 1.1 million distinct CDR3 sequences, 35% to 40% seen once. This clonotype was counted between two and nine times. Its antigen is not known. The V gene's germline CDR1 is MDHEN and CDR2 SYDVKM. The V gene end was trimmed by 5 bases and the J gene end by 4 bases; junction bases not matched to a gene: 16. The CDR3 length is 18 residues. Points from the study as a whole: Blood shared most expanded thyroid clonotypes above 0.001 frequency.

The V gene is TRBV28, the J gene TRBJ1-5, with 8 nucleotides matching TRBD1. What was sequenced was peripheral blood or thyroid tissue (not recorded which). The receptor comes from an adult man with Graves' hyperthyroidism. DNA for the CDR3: TGTGCCAGCAGTCCGGACCTGCGGACAGGGAAAGGAAATCAGCCCCAGCATTTT. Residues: CASSPDLRTGKGNQPQHF.